Below, 31 T cell receptor beta chains from the same sample are listed, as sequenced in a study of T-cell reconstitution after alpha-beta-depleted transplantation in children. It was with unique molecular identifiers that the TCRbeta library was prepared. TCRdb analysed the PCR reads with MiXCR anew, one entry per CDR3 protein. The sample holds under 300,000 distinct CDR3 sequences; 9.7% are singletons and the top ten take around 5.1%. The sequencing used PBMCs from the stem cell graft donor, collected from the stem cell graft. These receptors were collected from a human donor who donated a stem cell graft to a child with SCID.

This clonotype was seen ten or more times. This chain connects TRBV7-2 to TRBJ2-3, with no clear D. The CDR3 runs 12 residues. V was pared by 4 bases and J by 2 bases, with 4 bases between. Germline CDR1 SGHTA, CDR2 FQGNSA. The CDR3 nucleotides are TGTGCCAGCAGCTCGCCCACAGATACGCAGTATTTT. Amino acid sequence: CASSSPTDTQYF.

This clonotype was observed at least ten times. The chain carries TRBV5-5 and TRBJ1-3, with unresolved D. The V end lost 5 bases, the J end lost 4 bases, and 16 bases lay between the germline ends. From germline, CDR1 is SGHKS and CDR2 YYEKEE (reference sequence). There are 15 residues in the CDR3. CDR3 amino acids: CASSIDRAFGNTIYF. Written as DNA, the CDR3 is TGTGCCAGCAGTATAGACCGCGCCTTCGGAAACACCATATATTTT.

This clonotype was recorded at least ten times. V gene TRBV5-1 combines with J gene TRBJ2-1, with a tentative D call TRBD2 (6 bases). Trimming left V 4 bases short and J 5 bases short, with 10 bases between. Germline assignment: CDR1 SGHRS and CDR2 YFSETQ. The CDR3 is 13 amino acids. CDR3 nucleotide sequence: TGCGCCAGCAGCCCGGGGGTAAACAATGAGCAGTTCTTC. Residues: CASSPGVNNEQFF.

The chain's CDR3 is CASSLSEDGRYGYTF. DNA for the CDR3: TGTGCCAGCAGTTTATCGGAGGACGGCCGCTATGGCTACACCTTC. The chain carries TRBV27 and TRBJ1-2; D remains unclear. This CDR3 region has 15 residues. V dropped 0 bases and J dropped 4 bases, with 12 bases sitting between them. Germline V CDR1 and CDR2: MNHEY, SMNVEV (reference sequence).

This clonotype has more than one count but fewer than ten. This sequence joins TRBV20-1 and TRBJ2-3; D tentatively fits TRBD1 or TRBD2 (5 bases each). Germline V gives CDR1 DFQATT, CDR2 SNEGSKA (reference sequence). CDR3 length: 14 residues. Trimming pared 4 bases from V and 6 bases from J, leaving 17 bases between. The CDR3, as DNA: TGCAGTGCTACTATGTGGGACCTCCCCGATACGCAGTATTTT. It translates to CSATMWDLPDTQYF.

In its sample, this clonotype was seen many times. The genes are TRBV3-1 and TRBJ2-7; 8 nucleotides line up with TRBD2. In germline, CDR1 is LGHDT, CDR2 YNNKEL (reference sequence). The V gene end was trimmed by 4 bases and the J gene end by 7 bases; junction bases not matched to a gene: 9. The CDR3 extends over 14 amino acids. The CDR3 reads CASSPFAGGSEQYF. CDR3 coding DNA: TGTGCCAGCAGCCCGTTCGCGGGGGGTAGTGAGCAGTACTTC.

This clonotype has ten or more counts. The chain uses TRBV27 and TRBJ1-2; the D is unclear. The V and J ends lost 0 bases and 4 bases respectively, with 9 bases between them. The CDR3 has 14 residues. The germline V gene encodes CDR1 MNHEY and CDR2 SMNVEV (reference sequence). CDR3 residues: CASSLSGPGYGYTF. Written as DNA, the CDR3 is TGTGCCAGCAGTTTATCTGGCCCAGGCTATGGCTACACCTTC.

This clonotype was seen repeatedly, ten times or more. The rearrangement uses TRBV12-3 or TRBV12-4 and TRBJ2-7; 8 bases map to TRBD1. The CDR3 is made up of 14 amino acids. J was trimmed by 7 bases and V by 5 bases; bases with no gene match: 10. CDR3 DNA: TGTGCCAGCAGTACGGGACAGGTCGCGGGGGAGCAGTACTTC. This translates into CASSTGQVAGEQYF.

This clonotype came up many times. This chain uses TRBV15 with TRBJ1-2, with 8 positions matching TRBD1. There are 15 residues in the CDR3. V lost 2 bases and J lost 3; bases outside the gene matches: 5. Germline lookup yields CDR1 LNHNV and CDR2 YYDKDF (reference sequence). The CDR3 protein is CATSRRGQGDYGYTF. CDR3 nucleotide sequence: TGTGCCACCAGCAGACGAGGACAGGGAGACTATGGCTACACCTTC.

This clonotype was recorded at least ten times. The chain carries TRBV28 and TRBJ1-6; D remains unclear. Germline V gives CDR1 MDHEN, CDR2 SYDVKM. The CDR3 is 14 amino acids. V lost 6 bases to trimming and J lost 8 bases, with 14 bases between them. The chain's CDR3 is CASRQFHRDSPLHF. The CDR3 region has the DNA TGTGCCAGCAGGCAGTTCCATAGGGATTCACCCCTCCACTTT.

The table lists this clonotype with many counts. The V gene is TRBV28, the J gene TRBJ2-2; TRBD1 might be the D (5 bases). V dropped 7 bases and J dropped 6 bases, with 18 bases sitting between them. The CDR3 has 15 residues. In germline, CDR1 is MDHEN, CDR2 SYDVKM. The CDR3 DNA sequence: TGTGCCAGCAATTCGAACGGACATCCAGCCGGGGAGCTGTTTTTT. This gives the protein CASNSNGHPAGELFF.

This clonotype has ten or more counts. This chain links TRBV5-1 with TRBJ1-5, with D hard to call. V lost 0 bases to trimming and J lost 7 bases, with 11 bases between them. Per germline, CDR1 SGHRS and CDR2 YFSETQ. The CDR3 covers 14 residues. The CDR3 DNA reads as TGCGCCAGCAGCTTGGAGGGCAACATCCAGCCCCAGCATTTT. It encodes CASSLEGNIQPQHF.

This clonotype was counted many times. This CDR3 is CSAPNRASEAFF. The CDR3 DNA reads as TGCAGTGCTCCGAACAGGGCTTCTGAAGCTTTCTTT. V usage is TRBV20-1 and J usage is TRBJ1-1; perhaps TRBD1 as D (6 bases). Trimming left V 5 bases short and J 6 bases short, with 13 bases between. The CDR3 totals 12 residues. The germline CDR1 and CDR2 sequences are DFQATT and SNEGSKA (reference sequence).

For this clonotype: No DNA is shown, since the ends of the CDR3 on it are uncertain; the CDR3 is the one TCRdb lists. The chain has TRBV5-1 and TRBJ1-2. The CDR3 has 14 amino acids, counting both end residues. CDR1 SGHRS and CDR2 YFSETQ come from the germline V gene. CDR3 loop: CARSLVSPSYGCTF.

This clonotype has at least ten counts. This chain links TRBV28 with TRBJ1-4, with TRBD1 identical over 8 bases. The CDR3 loop spans 14 amino acids. The V segment lost 4 bases and the J segment 8 bases; nucleotides outside the gene matches: 6. CDR1 and CDR2 (germline): MDHEN, SYDVKM. DNA of the CDR3: TGTGCCAGCAGTTCTACAGGGGGTGGAGAAAAACTGTTTTTT. The encoded protein is CASSSTGGGEKLFF.

This clonotype has a count of ten or more. The V gene is TRBV5-1, the J gene TRBJ2-7, with 10 bases fitting TRBD1. The ends lost 5 bases at V and 5 bases at J; junction bases unmatched: 7. In germline, CDR1 is SGHRS, CDR2 YFSETQ. The CDR3 spans 14 residues. In DNA form, the CDR3 reads TGCGCCAGCAGGCCCCGGGACAGGGGCGACGAGCAGTACTTC. Translated: CASRPRDRGDEQYF.

This clonotype was picked up many times. The CDR3 DNA is TGTGCCAGCAGTTCAACCGGGACAGGGAACTACGAGCAGTACTTC. It is translated as CASSSTGTGNYEQYF. V is TRBV12-3 or TRBV12-4 and J is TRBJ2-7, with 9 bases lining up with TRBD1. Unmatched junction bases numbered 7, after V lost 4 bases and J lost 3 bases. The CDR3 length is 15 residues.

CDR3 region: CASSRRQGLSEKLFF. CDR3 DNA: TGCGCCAGCAGTCGCCGACAGGGCTTGAGCGAAAAACTGTTTTTT. The chain joins TRBV23-1 to TRBJ1-4; 7 positions agree with TRBD1. TRBV23-1 is reported as an ORF; its role is uncertain. The CDR3 consists of 15 residues. Trimming cost V 4 bases and J 8 bases; bases outside gene matches: 10.

Many counts were recorded for this clonotype. V is TRBV20-1 and J is TRBJ1-2; D unclear. CDR1 and CDR2 from the germline V gene are DFQATT and SNEGSKA (reference sequence). This CDR3 region has 14 residues. Between the trimmed V and J ends, which lost 3 bases and 0 bases, there was a span of 11 bases. The CDR3 loop is CSASSGSSNYGYTF. The CDR3 nucleotides are TGCAGTGCTAGTTCGGGCAGCTCTAACTATGGCTACACCTTC.

This clonotype was seen many times. This sequence joins TRBV28 and TRBJ1-1, with 8 nucleotides matching TRBD1. Trimming cost V 5 bases and J 6 bases; bases outside gene matches: 11. The germline V gene has CDR1 MDHEN and CDR2 SYDVKM. This CDR3 contains 15 residues. Written as DNA, the CDR3 is TGTGCCAGCAGTCCTCGACAGGGGAGGTGCGCTGAAGCTTTCTTT. Encoded protein: CASSPRQGRCAEAFF.

This clonotype was counted ten times or more. This rearrangement joins TRBV10-3 to TRBJ2-1, with 15 bases matching TRBD2. Germline CDR1 reads ENHRY; CDR2 reads SYGVKD. J gave up 5 bases and V 0 bases, and 8 bases lay outside the gene matches. CDR3 length equals 19 residues. This CDR3 is CAISESRGLAGGSHNEQFF. In DNA form, the CDR3 reads TGTGCCATCAGTGAGTCGAGGGGACTAGCGGGGGGCAGTCACAATGAGCAGTTCTTC.

The rearrangement uses TRBV30 and TRBJ1-1; D is perhaps TRBD1 (5 bases). Germline V gives CDR1 GTSNPN, CDR2 SVGIG (reference sequence). The V and J ends lost 2 bases and 8 bases respectively, with 9 bases between them. This CDR3 comprises 11 residues. CDR3 coding DNA: TGTGCCTGGAGTTACAGGATGGAAGCTTTCTTT. It codes for CAWSYRMEAFF.

This clonotype was recorded at least ten times. The chain has TRBV5-1 and TRBJ2-1; D call uncertain. The CDR3 extends over 13 amino acids. V was pared by 0 bases and J by 9 bases, with 10 bases between. The germline V gene has CDR1 SGHRS and CDR2 YFSETQ. CDR3 amino acids: CASSLAPDGEQFF. The DNA for the CDR3 is TGCGCCAGCAGCTTGGCGCCAGACGGTGAGCAGTTCTTC.

This clonotype was observed at least ten times. CDR3 coding DNA: TGCGCCAGCAGCTTAAGGGGGACACATGAAAAACTGTTTTTT. It encodes CASSLRGTHEKLFF. This chain joins TRBV5-1 and TRBJ1-4, with D maybe TRBD1 (6 bases). Trimming took 2 bases from V and 6 from J, leaving 11 bases between them. The CDR3 consists of 14 residues. Germline V gene lookup returns CDR1 SGHRS and CDR2 YFSETQ.

In its sample, this clonotype was seen many times. The chain is built from TRBV7-8 and TRBJ2-2; 7 nucleotides match TRBD2. Per the germline V gene, CDR1 is SGHVS and CDR2 is FQNEAQ. The CDR3 length is 17 residues. With 2 bases clipped from V and 3 bases from J, the junction kept 9 bases outside the gene matches. This CDR3 is CASSLIPPGGYTGELFF. The CDR3 DNA sequence: TGTGCCAGCAGCTTAATACCTCCGGGGGGTTACACCGGGGAGCTGTTTTTT.

This clonotype has a count of ten or more. This chain connects TRBV30 to TRBJ1-3; D is undetermined. Looked up from germline, CDR1 is GTSNPN and CDR2 is SVGIG (reference sequence). CDR3 length: 12 residues. V was cut by 2 bases and J by 8 bases, with 10 bases left in between. The CDR3 DNA reads as TGTGCCTGGAGTTCCGGGAGATACACCATATATTTT. Protein sequence: CAWSSGRYTIYF.

This clonotype was seen at least ten times. The chain joins TRBV2 to TRBJ2-7; 13 nucleotides agree with TRBD2. Germline loops: CDR1 SNHLY, CDR2 FYNNEI. With 6 bases clipped from V and 6 bases from J, the junction kept 14 bases outside the gene matches. There are 17 residues in the CDR3. The CDR3 protein is CASSEQPRLAGGSEQYF. CDR3 coding DNA: TGTGCCAGCAGCGAACAACCCCGACTAGCGGGGGGAAGCGAGCAGTACTTC. The complete variable domain, with remaining parts taken from reference TRBV2 and TRBJ2-7, reads EPEVTQTPSHQVTQMGQEVILRCVPISNHLYFYWYRQILGQKVEFLVSFYNNEISEKSEIFDDQFSVERPDGSNFTLKIRSTKLEDSAMYFCASSEQPRLAGGSEQYFGPGTRLTVT.

This clonotype appeared many times. The chain carries TRBV4-3 and TRBJ1-6; no definite D call. The CDR3 covers 15 residues. Germline lookup yields CDR1 LGHNA and CDR2 YSLEER. The V end was cut by 0 bases, the J end by 7 bases, with 10 bases between. The CDR3 region is CASSQDTVRNSPLHF. CDR3 sequence (DNA): TGCGCCAGCAGCCAAGATACCGTCCGGAATTCACCCCTCCACTTT.

The sample holds one count of this clonotype. The junction departs from the called germline gene at one end, perhaps through a read error. This chain joins TRBV24-1 and TRBJ2-3, with TRBD2 as a possible D gene (7 bases). The CDR3 totals 21 residues. Germline V gene data show CDR1 as KGHDR and CDR2 as SFDVKD. The CDR3 is CAISDFIVGGPTGRNADTQYF. CDR3 DNA sequence: TGTGCCATCAGTGATTTTATCGTAGGGGGACCCACCGGGAGGAACGCAGATACGCAGTATTTT.

This clonotype was observed at least ten times. This rearrangement joins TRBV12-3 or TRBV12-4 to TRBJ2-3; D is undetermined. There are 13 residues in the CDR3. V lost 7 bases to trimming and J lost 2 bases, with 10 bases between them. The CDR3, as DNA: TGTGCCAGCAACAGTATGGTCACAGATACGCAGTATTTT. Protein: CASNSMVTDTQYF.

The table lists this clonotype with many counts. The chain links TRBV20-1 to TRBJ1-2; D ambiguous. The CDR3 has 10 residues. Trimming took 5 bases from V and 4 from J, leaving 5 bases between them. Germline V gives CDR1 DFQATT, CDR2 SNEGSKA (reference sequence). The CDR3 nucleotides read TGCAGTGCTCTCGGCTATGGCTACACCTTC. Translating it yields CSALGYGYTF.